The entry that follows covers one T cell receptor beta chain sequence. The antigen is undetermined. Relative to the germline gene, one junction end is altered; a read error may explain this. The sample belongs to a study of Ad26.COV2.S vaccination and SARS-CoV-2 variants. This CDR3 contains 12 residues. Per germline, CDR1 SGHAT and CDR2 FQNNGV. Clones were sequenced by immunoSEQ multiplex PCR, and TCRdb holds only the in-frame ones, with some missing. The table shows tens of thousands of clones, with about 80% occurring only once. The study, taken as a whole, reports: Spike-specific TCR breadth was greater in vaccine than placebo recipients.

The source of this sequence is a human donor who had recovered from COVID-19. This chain links TRBV11-2 with TRBJ2-7; D is unresolved. The sample here was peripheral blood, taken after recovery from COVID-19. CDR3 nucleotides: TGTGCCAGCAGCCGAAATAGAGATCGGGCGTTCTTC. This sequence encodes CASSRNRDRAFF.